This TCR beta chain was sequenced for a study of cytomegalovirus exposure and HLA in healthy donors. General study results and limits: According to a later analysis, donors in an Asian-associated ancestry cluster reportedly had fewer N-insertions than the approximately 730-donor mean. Among immune exposure information, only CMV serostatus was available.

Each of the donors was a healthy bone marrow donor. The CDR3 length is 15 residues. The PCR made use of 60 Vbeta and 13 Jbeta primers. Data came from immunoSEQ multiplex PCR; TCRdb stores just in-frame clones and leaves some out. The sample shows about 82,000 clones, around 71% of them seen only once. As for this clone: Antigen unknown.

The sequenced sample was PBMCs. The sequence was obtained from a man aged 60 to 69 in good health and CMV-seronegative. The chain employs TRBV21-1 and TRBJ1-1; the D call TRBD1 from the table was never checked on the DNA. TRBV21-1 is deemed a pseudogene. This CDR3 is CASSRTGTSSTEAFF. The CDR3 coding sequence is TGTGCCAGCAGCAGGACAGGGACATCGAGCACTGAAGCTTTCTTT.